A selection of T cell receptor beta chains follows, all from one sample in a study of shared T cell receptors in the human thymus. Clones were sequenced by immunoSEQ multiplex PCR, and TCRdb holds only the in-frame ones, with some missing. Of roughly 660,000 clones listed, 88% are singletons. These sequences were also reported in another study, on human thymus T cells.

The specimen sequenced was thymocytes. Every receptor here comes from a boy in the first two years of life with a congenital heart defect. Both conserved end residues are part of each CDR3. Size is omitted from some rows. Given values are once, few, many or a class for expanded clones.

abundance: .; v_gene: TRBV5-1; j_gene: TRBJ1-3; CDR3aa: CASSPSRQEPLGNTIYF
abundance: few; v_gene: TRBV27; j_gene: TRBJ2-5; CDR3aa: CASSLRGNERGGETQYF
abundance: .; v_gene: TRBV4-2; j_gene: TRBJ1-1; CDR3aa: CASSQEAGGWTEAFF
abundance: .; v_gene: TRBV18; j_gene: TRBJ2-1; CDR3aa: CASSPLQGAYNEQFF
abundance: once; v_gene: TRBV19; j_gene: TRBJ2-3; CDR3aa: CASRWRSSRHRDTQYF
abundance: .; v_gene: TRBV5-4; j_gene: TRBJ2-1; CDR3aa: CASSPDRAELFEQFF
abundance: .; v_gene: TRBV6-6; j_gene: TRBJ2-1; CDR3aa: CASSYETSGRRNEQFF
abundance: .; v_gene: TRBV27; j_gene: TRBJ2-3; CDR3aa: CASSRGGTQYF
abundance: .; v_gene: TRBV11-2; j_gene: TRBJ1-2; CDR3aa: CASSTQGFGRIYGYTF
abundance: .; v_gene: TRBV27; j_gene: TRBJ2-3; CDR3aa: CASSDRGTDTQYF
abundance: .; v_gene: TRBV5-6; j_gene: TRBJ2-7; CDR3aa: CASSGGTVPYEQYF
abundance: .; v_gene: TRBV27; j_gene: TRBJ2-3; CDR3aa: CASSLIGGGTGYTDTQYF
abundance: .; v_gene: TRBV4-3; j_gene: TRBJ2-1; CDR3aa: CASSQDLRTGGCDEQFF
abundance: .; v_gene: TRBV25-1; j_gene: TRBJ2-3; CDR3aa: CASSGGSTDTQYF
abundance: .; v_gene: TRBV7-2; j_gene: TRBJ2-2; CDR3aa: CASSSTPGGSAARGGELFF
abundance: .; v_gene: TRBV15; j_gene: TRBJ2-1; CDR3aa: CATGQGDNEQFF
abundance: .; v_gene: TRBV28; j_gene: TRBJ2-2; CDR3aa: CASTSSGTGFTGELFF
abundance: .; v_gene: TRBV7-2; j_gene: TRBJ2-7; CDR3aa: CASSLETAPLEQYF
abundance: .; v_gene: TRBV10-1; j_gene: TRBJ2-7; CDR3aa: CASSTSSYEQYF
abundance: once; v_gene: TRBV7-2; j_gene: TRBJ2-4; CDR3aa: CASTKRRALKNIQYF
abundance: .; v_gene: TRBV27; j_gene: TRBJ1-3; CDR3aa: CASSPRTRPSSGNTIYF
abundance: .; v_gene: TRBV7-2; j_gene: TRBJ2-2; CDR3aa: CASSFPGTLPGELFF
abundance: .; v_gene: TRBV5-1; j_gene: TRBJ1-1; CDR3aa: CASTPRQGLKSTEAFF
abundance: .; v_gene: TRBV12-5; j_gene: TRBJ2-2; CDR3aa: CASGLVHRPGGPRTGELFF
abundance: .; v_gene: TRBV28; j_gene: TRBJ2-4; CDR3aa: CASSQDISAKNIQYF
abundance: .; v_gene: TRBV14; j_gene: TRBJ2-1; CDR3aa: CASSQDGTGRVPEQFF
abundance: .; v_gene: TRBV19; j_gene: TRBJ1-2; CDR3aa: CASSKQGSGYTF
abundance: few; v_gene: TRBV5-8; j_gene: TRBJ2-7; CDR3aa: CASSPRQSYEQYF
abundance: .; v_gene: TRBV29-1; j_gene: TRBJ2-7; CDR3aa: CSVKNHSYEQYF
abundance: .; v_gene: TRBV19; j_gene: TRBJ2-7; CDR3aa: CASSIGAGGPYEQYF
abundance: .; v_gene: TRBV10-1; j_gene: TRBJ2-7; CDR3aa: CASKPGEQYF
abundance: .; v_gene: TRBV30; j_gene: TRBJ2-7; CDR3aa: CACGLRRGLDYEQYF
abundance: few; v_gene: TRBV27; j_gene: TRBJ2-1; CDR3aa: CASSILGEGEQFF
abundance: .; v_gene: TRBV19; j_gene: TRBJ2-5; CDR3aa: CASSIGEVPGQETQYF
abundance: .; v_gene: TRBV19; j_gene: TRBJ2-1; CDR3aa: CASSIQCSGSSYNEQFF
abundance: .; v_gene: TRBV4-3; j_gene: TRBJ2-1; CDR3aa: CASRPRVGNEQFF
abundance: .; v_gene: TRBV5-1; j_gene: TRBJ2-2; CDR3aa: CASSLGATRQPFGNGELFF
abundance: .; v_gene: TRBV12-5; j_gene: TRBJ2-1; CDR3aa: CASGSYGRGVYNEQFF
abundance: .; v_gene: TRBV27; j_gene: TRBJ1-5; CDR3aa: CASKVAGGQPQHF
abundance: .; v_gene: TRBV27; j_gene: TRBJ2-1; CDR3aa: CASSFRSRPVEQFF
abundance: .; v_gene: TRBV15; j_gene: TRBJ2-5; CDR3aa: CATSSTPGTQYF
abundance: .; v_gene: TRBV27; j_gene: TRBJ2-7; CDR3aa: CASSKRQGGYEQYF
abundance: .; v_gene: TRBV27; j_gene: TRBJ2-7; CDR3aa: CASSLSFGDKQYF